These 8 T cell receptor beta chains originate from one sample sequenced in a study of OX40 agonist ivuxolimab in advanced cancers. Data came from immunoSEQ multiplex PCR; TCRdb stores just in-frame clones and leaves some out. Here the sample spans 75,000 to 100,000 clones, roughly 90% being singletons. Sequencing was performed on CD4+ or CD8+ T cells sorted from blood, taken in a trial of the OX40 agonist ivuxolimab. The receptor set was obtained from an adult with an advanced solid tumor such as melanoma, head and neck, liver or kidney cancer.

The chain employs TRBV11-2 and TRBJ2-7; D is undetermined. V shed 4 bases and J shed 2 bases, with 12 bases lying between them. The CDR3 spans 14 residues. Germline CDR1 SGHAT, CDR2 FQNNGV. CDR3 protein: CASSSSGSPYEQYF. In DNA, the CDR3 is TGTGCCAGCAGCTCTTCCGGCAGCCCCTACGAGCAGTACTTC.

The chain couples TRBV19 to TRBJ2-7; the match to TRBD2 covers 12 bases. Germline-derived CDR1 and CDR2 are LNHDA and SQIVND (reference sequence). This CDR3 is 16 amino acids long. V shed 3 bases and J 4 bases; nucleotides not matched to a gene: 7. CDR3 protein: CASSIASGLAGYEQYF. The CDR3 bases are TGTGCCAGTAGTATCGCATCAGGACTAGCGGGATACGAGCAGTACTTC.

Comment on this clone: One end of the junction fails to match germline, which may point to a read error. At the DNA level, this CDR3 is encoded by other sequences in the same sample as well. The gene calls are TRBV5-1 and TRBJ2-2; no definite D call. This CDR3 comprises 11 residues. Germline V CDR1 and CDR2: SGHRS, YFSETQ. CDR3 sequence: CASSRTGELFF. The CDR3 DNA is TGTGCCAGCAGCCGCACCGGGGAGCTGTTTTTT.

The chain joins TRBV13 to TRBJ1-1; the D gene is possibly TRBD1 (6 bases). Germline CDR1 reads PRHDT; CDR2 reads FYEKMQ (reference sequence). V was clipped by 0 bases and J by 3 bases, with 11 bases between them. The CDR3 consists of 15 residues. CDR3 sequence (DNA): TGTGCCAGCAGCTTAGGACAGGGCAGGGACACTGAAGCTTTCTTT. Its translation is CASSLGQGRDTEAFF.

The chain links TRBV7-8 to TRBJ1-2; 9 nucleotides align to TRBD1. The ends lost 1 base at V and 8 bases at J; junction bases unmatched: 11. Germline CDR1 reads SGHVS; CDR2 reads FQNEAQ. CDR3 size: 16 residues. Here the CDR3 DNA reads TGTGCCAGCAGCTTAGAGGTGGCCGGACAGGGGAACGGCTACACCTTC. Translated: CASSLEVAGQGNGYTF.

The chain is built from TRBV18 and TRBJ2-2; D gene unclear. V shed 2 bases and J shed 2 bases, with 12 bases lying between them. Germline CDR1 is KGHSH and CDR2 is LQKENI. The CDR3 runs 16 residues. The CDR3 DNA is TGTGCCAGCTCACCAAAAGCCCGCAGCAACACCGGGGAGCTGTTTTTT. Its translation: CASSPKARSNTGELFF.

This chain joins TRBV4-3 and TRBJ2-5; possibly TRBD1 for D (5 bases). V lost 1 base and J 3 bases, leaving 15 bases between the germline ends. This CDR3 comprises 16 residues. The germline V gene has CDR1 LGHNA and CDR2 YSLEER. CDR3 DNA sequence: TGCGCCAGCAGCCAAGCCTCAGGGTATCGGGAAGAGACCCAGTACTTC. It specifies CASSQASGYREETQYF.

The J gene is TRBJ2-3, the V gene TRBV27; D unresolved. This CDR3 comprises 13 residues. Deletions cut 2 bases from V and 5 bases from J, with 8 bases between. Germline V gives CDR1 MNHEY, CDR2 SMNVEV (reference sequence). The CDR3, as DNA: TGTGCCAGCAGTTTAGTAAGAGGAGATACGCAGTATTTT. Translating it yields CASSLVRGDTQYF.